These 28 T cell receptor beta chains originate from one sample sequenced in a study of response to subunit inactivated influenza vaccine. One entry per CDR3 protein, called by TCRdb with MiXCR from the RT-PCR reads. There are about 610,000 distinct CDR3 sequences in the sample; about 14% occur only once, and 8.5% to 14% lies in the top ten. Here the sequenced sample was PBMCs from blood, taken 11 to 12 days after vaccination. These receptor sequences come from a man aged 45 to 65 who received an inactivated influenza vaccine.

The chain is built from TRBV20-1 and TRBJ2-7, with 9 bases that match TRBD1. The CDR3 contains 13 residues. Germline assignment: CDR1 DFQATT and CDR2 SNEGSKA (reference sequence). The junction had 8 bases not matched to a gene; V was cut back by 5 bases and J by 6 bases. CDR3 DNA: TGCAGTGCTCGCACCGGGACAGGGCCCGAGCAGTACTTC. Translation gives CSARTGTGPEQYF.

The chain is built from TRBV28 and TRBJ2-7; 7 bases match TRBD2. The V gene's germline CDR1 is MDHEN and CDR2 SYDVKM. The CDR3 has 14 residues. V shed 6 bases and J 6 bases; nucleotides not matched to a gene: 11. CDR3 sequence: CASSPLWREGEQYF. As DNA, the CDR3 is TGTGCCAGCAGCCCTCTTTGGAGGGAGGGCGAGCAGTACTTC.

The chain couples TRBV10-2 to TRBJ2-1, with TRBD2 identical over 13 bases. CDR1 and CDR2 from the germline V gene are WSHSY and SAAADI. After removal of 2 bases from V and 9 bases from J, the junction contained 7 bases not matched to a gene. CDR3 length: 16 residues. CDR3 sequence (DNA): TGCGCCAGCAGTGAGCCCAGGACTAGCGGGAGCACTGAGCAGTTCTTC. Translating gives CASSEPRTSGSTEQFF.

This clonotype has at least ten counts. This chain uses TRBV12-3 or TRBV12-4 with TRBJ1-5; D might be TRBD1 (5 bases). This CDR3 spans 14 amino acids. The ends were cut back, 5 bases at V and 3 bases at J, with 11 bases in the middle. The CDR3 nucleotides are TGTGCCAGCAGTCCGCGACAGCACAATCAGCCCCAGCATTTT. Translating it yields CASSPRQHNQPQHF.

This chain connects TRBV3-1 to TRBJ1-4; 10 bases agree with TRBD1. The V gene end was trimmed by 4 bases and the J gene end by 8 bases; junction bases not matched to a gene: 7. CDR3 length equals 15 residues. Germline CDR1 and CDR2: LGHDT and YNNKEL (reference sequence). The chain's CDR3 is CASSPRGQGWEKLFF. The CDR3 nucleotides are TGTGCCAGCAGCCCCCGGGGACAGGGGTGGGAAAAACTGTTTTTT.

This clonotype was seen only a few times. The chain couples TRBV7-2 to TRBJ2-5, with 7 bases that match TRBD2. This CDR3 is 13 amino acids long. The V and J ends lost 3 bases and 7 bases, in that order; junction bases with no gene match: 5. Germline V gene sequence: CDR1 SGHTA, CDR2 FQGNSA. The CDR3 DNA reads TGTGCCAGCAGCTTGGGGGGGTTCGGGACCCAGTACTTC. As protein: CASSLGGFGTQYF.

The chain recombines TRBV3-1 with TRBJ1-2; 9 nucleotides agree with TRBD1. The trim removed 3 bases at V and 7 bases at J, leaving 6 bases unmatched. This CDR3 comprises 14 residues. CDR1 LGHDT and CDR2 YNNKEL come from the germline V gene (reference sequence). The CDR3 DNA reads TGTGCCAGCAGCCACGGGGGACAGGGACGTGGCTACACCTTC. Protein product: CASSHGGQGRGYTF.

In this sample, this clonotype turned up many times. CDR3 loop: CATRAQGSYNEQFF. The DNA for the CDR3 is TGTGCCACCAGGGCTCAGGGTTCCTACAATGAGCAGTTCTTC. The genes are TRBV24-1 and TRBJ2-1, with D possibly TRBD1 on 5 matching bases. Germline assignment: CDR1 KGHDR and CDR2 SFDVKD. This CDR3 comprises 14 residues. The V gene lost 7 bases and the J gene lost 1 base, with 10 bases spanning the gap.

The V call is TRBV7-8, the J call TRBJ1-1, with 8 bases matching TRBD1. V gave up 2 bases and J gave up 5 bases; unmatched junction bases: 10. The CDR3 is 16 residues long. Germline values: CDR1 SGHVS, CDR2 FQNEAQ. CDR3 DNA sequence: TGTGCCAGCAGCTTACTCGGACAGGGAGTAAGGACTGAAGCTTTCTTT. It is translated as CASSLLGQGVRTEAFF.

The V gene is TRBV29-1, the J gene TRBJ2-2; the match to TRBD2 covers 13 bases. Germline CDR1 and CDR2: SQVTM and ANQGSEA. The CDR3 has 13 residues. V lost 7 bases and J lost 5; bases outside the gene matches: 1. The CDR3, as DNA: TGCAGCGGGGGACTAGCGGGGACCGGGGAGCTGTTTTTT. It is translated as CSGGLAGTGELFF.

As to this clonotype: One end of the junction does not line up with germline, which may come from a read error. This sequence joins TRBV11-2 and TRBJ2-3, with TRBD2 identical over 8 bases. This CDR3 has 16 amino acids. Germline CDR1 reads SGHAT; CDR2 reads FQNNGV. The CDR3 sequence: CASSSAGGWSTDTQFF. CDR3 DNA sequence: TGTGCCAGCAGCTCGGCGGGGGGCTGGAGCACAGATACGCAGTTTTTT.

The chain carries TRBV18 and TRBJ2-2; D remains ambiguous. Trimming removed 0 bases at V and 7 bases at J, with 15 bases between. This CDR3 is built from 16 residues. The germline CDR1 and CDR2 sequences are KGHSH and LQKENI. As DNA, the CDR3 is TGTGCCAGCTCACCACCGGGCAGGCCAGGCGTCGGGGAGCTGTTTTTT. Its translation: CASSPPGRPGVGELFF.

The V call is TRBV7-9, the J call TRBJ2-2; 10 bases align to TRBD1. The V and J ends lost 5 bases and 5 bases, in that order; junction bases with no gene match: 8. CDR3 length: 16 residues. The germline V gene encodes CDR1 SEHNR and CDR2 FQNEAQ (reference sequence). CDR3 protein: CASSVPGQGFTGELFF. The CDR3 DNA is TGTGCCAGCAGCGTTCCGGGACAGGGGTTTACCGGGGAGCTGTTTTTT.

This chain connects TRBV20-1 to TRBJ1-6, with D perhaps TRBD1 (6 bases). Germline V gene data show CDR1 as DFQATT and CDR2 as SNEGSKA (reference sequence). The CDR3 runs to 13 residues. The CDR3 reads CSSTGNYNSPLHF. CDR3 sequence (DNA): TGCAGCTCGACAGGAAACTATAATTCACCCCTCCACTTT.

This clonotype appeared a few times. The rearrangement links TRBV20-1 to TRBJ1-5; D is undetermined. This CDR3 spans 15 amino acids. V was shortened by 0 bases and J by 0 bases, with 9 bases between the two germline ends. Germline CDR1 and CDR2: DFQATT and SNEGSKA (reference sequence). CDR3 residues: CSARDKRSSNQPQHF. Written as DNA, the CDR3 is TGCAGTGCTAGAGATAAGCGCAGTAGCAATCAGCCCCAGCATTTT.

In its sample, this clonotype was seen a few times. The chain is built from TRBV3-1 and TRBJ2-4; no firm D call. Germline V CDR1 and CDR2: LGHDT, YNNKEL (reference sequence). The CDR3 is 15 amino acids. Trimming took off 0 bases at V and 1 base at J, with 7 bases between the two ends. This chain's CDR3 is CASSQEGRAKNIQYF. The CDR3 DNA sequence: TGTGCCAGCAGCCAAGAGGGTAGGGCCAAAAACATTCAGTACTTC.

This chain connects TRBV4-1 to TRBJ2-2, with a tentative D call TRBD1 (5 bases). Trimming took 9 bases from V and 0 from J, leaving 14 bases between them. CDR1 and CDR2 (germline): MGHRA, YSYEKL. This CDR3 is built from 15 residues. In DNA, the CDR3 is TGCGCCAGTAGTGGGGCAGCCGCGAACACCGGGGAGCTGTTTTTT. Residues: CASSGAAANTGELFF.

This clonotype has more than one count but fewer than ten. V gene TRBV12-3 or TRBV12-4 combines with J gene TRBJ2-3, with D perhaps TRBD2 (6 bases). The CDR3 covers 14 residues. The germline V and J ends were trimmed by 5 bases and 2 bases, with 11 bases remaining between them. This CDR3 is CASSRTTLTDTQYF. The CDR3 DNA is TGTGCCAGCAGTCGGACTACTCTCACAGATACGCAGTATTTT.

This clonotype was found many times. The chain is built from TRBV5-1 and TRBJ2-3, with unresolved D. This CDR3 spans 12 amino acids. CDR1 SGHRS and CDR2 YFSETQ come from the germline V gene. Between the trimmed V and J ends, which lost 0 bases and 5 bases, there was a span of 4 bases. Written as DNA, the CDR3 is TGCGCCAGCAGCTTGGATGGAGATACGCAGTATTTT. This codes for CASSLDGDTQYF.

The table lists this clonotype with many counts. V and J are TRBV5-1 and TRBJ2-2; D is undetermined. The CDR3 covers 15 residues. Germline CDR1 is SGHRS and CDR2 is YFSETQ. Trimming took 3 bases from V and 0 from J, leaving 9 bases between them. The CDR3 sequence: CASSYGRANTGELFF. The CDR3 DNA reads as TGCGCCAGCAGCTATGGACGGGCGAACACCGGGGAGCTGTTTTTT. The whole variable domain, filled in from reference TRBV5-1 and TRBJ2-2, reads KAGVTQTPRYLIKTRGQQVTLSCSPISGHRSVSWYQQTPGQGLQFLFEYFSETQRNKGNFPGRFSGRQFSNSRSEMNVSTLELGDSALYLCASSYGRANTGELFFGEGSRLTVL.

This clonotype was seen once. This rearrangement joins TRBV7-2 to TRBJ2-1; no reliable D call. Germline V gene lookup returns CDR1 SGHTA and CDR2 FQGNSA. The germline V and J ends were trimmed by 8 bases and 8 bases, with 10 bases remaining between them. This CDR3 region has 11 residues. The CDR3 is CASGLSHEQFF. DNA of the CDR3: TGTGCCAGCGGCCTTTCCCATGAGCAGTTCTTC.

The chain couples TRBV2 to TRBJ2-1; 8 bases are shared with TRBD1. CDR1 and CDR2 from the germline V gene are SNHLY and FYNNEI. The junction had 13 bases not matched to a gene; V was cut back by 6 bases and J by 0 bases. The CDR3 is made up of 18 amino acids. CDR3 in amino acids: CASSTGQGLLSSYNEQFF. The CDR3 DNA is TGTGCCAGCAGCACCGGACAGGGCCTATTGAGCTCCTACAATGAGCAGTTCTTC.

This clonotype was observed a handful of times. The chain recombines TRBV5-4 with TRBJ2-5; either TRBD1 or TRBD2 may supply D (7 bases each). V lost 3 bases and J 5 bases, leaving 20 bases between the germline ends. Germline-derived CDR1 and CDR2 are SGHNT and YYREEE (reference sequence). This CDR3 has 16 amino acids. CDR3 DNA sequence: TGTGCCAGCAGCTCCAGCATGACAGGGCGGGAGGAGACCCAGTACTTC. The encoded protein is CASSSSMTGREETQYF. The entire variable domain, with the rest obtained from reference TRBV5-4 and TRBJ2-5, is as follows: ETGVTQSPTHLIKTRGQQVTLRCSSQSGHNTVSWYQQALGQGPQFIFQYYREEENGRGNFPPRFSGLQFPNYSSELNVNALELDDSALYLCASSSSMTGREETQYFGPGTRLLVL.

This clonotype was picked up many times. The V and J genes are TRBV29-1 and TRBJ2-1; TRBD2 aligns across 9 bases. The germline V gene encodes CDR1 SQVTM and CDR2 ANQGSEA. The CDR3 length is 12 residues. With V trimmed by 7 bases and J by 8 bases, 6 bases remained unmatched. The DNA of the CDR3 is TGCAGCGGCCGGACTAGCGTCTATGAGCAGTTCTTC. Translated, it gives CSGRTSVYEQFF.

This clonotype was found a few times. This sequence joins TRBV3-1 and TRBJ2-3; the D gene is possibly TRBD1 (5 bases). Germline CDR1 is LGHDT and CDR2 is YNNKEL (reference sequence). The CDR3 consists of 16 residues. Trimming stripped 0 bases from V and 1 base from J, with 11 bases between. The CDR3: CASSQDWQGGTDTQYF. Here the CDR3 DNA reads TGTGCCAGCAGCCAAGATTGGCAGGGTGGCACAGATACGCAGTATTTT.

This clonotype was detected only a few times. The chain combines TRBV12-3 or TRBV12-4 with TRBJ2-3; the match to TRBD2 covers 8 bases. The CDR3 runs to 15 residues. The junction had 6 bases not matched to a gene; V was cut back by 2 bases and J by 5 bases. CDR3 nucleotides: TGTGCCAGCAGTTTAAATCGGGGGGGGGGAGATACGCAGTATTTT. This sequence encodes CASSLNRGGGDTQYF.

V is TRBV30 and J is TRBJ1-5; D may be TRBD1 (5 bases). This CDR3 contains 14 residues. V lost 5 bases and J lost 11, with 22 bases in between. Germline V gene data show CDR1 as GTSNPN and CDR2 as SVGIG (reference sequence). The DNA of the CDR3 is TGTGCCTGGCAAGGGCAGGGAGGCGCGAAGACCCAGCATTTT. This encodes CAWQGQGGAKTQHF. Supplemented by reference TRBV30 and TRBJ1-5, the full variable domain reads SQTIHQWPATLVQPVGSPLSLECTVEGTSNPNLYWYRQAAGRGLQLLFYSVGIGQISSEVPQNLSASRPQDRQFILSSKKLLLSDSGFYLCAWQGQGGAKTQHFGDGTRLSIL.

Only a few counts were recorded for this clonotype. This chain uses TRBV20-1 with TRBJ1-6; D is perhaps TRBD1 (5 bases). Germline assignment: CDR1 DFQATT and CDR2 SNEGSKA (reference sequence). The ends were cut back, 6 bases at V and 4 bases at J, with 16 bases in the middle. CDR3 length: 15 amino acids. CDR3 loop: CSAVGAADYNSPLHF. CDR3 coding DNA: TGCAGTGCGGTAGGGGCGGCAGATTATAATTCACCCCTCCACTTT.